Below, one TCR beta chain is given with its context. Relative to the germline gene, one junction end is altered; a read error may explain this. This sample was taken from a study of breast tumors, draining lymph nodes, adjacent tissues. This CDR3 is 15 amino acids long. CDR1 and CDR2 (germline): DFQATT, SNEGSKA (reference sequence). TCRdb used MiXCR to reprocess the multiplex PCR reads, holding one entry per CDR3 protein. Of under 75,000 distinct CDR3 sequences in the sample, less than 75% were seen once. This clonotype was obtained from a female donor with breast cancer. Some clones in this sample may be carry-over from other donors' samples. Source material: breast tumor tissue. V is TRBV20-1 and J is TRBJ2-7; D possibly corresponds to TRBD2 (7 bases). CDR3 sequence reads: CSTRGRRGGAYEQYF. For the CDR3, the DNA is TGCAGTACTAGAGGGAGAAGGGGGGGGGCATACGAGCAGTACTTC.